The rows below give T cell receptor beta chains drawn from one sample of a study of T cells in tumors after PD-1 blockade. Libraries were prepared by immunoSEQ multiplex PCR; TCRdb keeps only in-frame clonotypes and omits some of them. Of some 10,000 clones in the sample, 67% were seen once. The starting material was tumor tissue, obtained after anti-PD-1 treatment. These receptors originate from a human donor with basal cell carcinoma. Both conserved end residues are part of each CDR3. Each record gives: V gene, D gene, clone size, J gene, CDR3 DNA, CDR3 protein. A D gene is named only where the DNA matches it firmly. The size of a clone is reported for some rows only, either as once, few or many, or as a class for expanded clones.

V gene: TRBV6-1; D gene: TRBD1; clone size: -; J gene: TRBJ1-2; CDR3 DNA: TGTGCCAGCAGTGAAGGGATGGGACAGGGGGGGTATGGCTACACCTTC; CDR3 protein: CASSEGMGQGGYGYTF
V gene: TRBV19; D gene: -; clone size: -; J gene: TRBJ2-4; CDR3 DNA: TGTGCCAGTCTCTCAGTGGGGGCCGGCAAAAACATTCAGTACTTC; CDR3 protein: CASLSVGAGKNIQYF
V gene: TRBV6-1; D gene: TRBD1; clone size: -; J gene: TRBJ2-5; CDR3 DNA: TGTGCCAGCAGTGGCTTACCGGGACAGGGACAAGAGACCCAGTACTTC; CDR3 protein: CASSGLPGQGQETQYF
V gene: TRBV11-3; D gene: TRBD2; clone size: -; J gene: TRBJ2-1; CDR3 DNA: TGTGCCAGCAGCCCACTGTCGTCTAGCGGGAGGGCCATCTTC; CDR3 protein: CASSPLSSSGRAIF
V gene: TRBV6-5; D gene: TRBD1; clone size: -; J gene: TRBJ1-2; CDR3 DNA: TGTGCCAGCACCAGGGGACAGGCGACTAACTATGGCTACACCTTC; CDR3 protein: CASTRGQATNYGYTF
V gene: TRBV5-8; D gene: -; clone size: -; J gene: TRBJ2-6; CDR3 DNA: TGTGCCAGCAGCTTCCATAGGGGGAATACTGGGGCCAACGTCCTGACTTTC; CDR3 protein: CASSFHRGNTGANVLTF
V gene: TRBV6-5; D gene: -; clone size: few; J gene: TRBJ2-7; CDR3 DNA: TGTGCCAGCAGCAACACCCTTAATTCCTACGAGCAGTACTTC; CDR3 protein: CASSNTLNSYEQYF
V gene: TRBV6-6; D gene: -; clone size: -; J gene: TRBJ1-5; CDR3 DNA: TGTGCCAGCAGTTACTCCCTGTCCCCGAGGGATCAGCCCCAGCATTTT; CDR3 protein: CASSYSLSPRDQPQHF
V gene: TRBV6-2/TRBV6-3; D gene: TRBD2; clone size: -; J gene: TRBJ2-7; CDR3 DNA: TGTGCCAGCAGCCTTAGACTAGCGGGACTTTACGAGCAGTACTTC; CDR3 protein: CASSLRLAGLYEQYF
V gene: TRBV28; D gene: TRBD2; clone size: -; J gene: TRBJ2-7; CDR3 DNA: TGTGCCAGCAGTTCGCCCTGGGCGGGAGGGACCTACGAGCAGTACTTC; CDR3 protein: CASSSPWAGGTYEQYF
V gene: TRBV29-1; D gene: TRBD1; clone size: -; J gene: TRBJ1-1; CDR3 DNA: TGCAGCTCGGCCGGGATACAGGGGGAAGCTTTCTTT; CDR3 protein: CSSAGIQGEAFF
V gene: TRBV6-4; D gene: -; clone size: -; J gene: TRBJ2-2; CDR3 DNA: TGTGCCAGCAGAACGGTGTGGGAAACCGGGGAGCTGTTTTTT; CDR3 protein: CASRTVWETGELFF
V gene: TRBV6-5; D gene: TRBD1; clone size: -; J gene: TRBJ2-1; CDR3 DNA: TGTGCCAGCAGCCCGAGACAGGGAAGGGTCTTC; CDR3 protein: CASSPRQGRVF
V gene: TRBV15; D gene: -; clone size: medium-sized; J gene: TRBJ2-2; CDR3 DNA: TGTGCCACCAGCAGAGGAGGGACCCCGAACACCGGGGAGCTGTTTTTT; CDR3 protein: CATSRGGTPNTGELFF
V gene: TRBV19; D gene: TRBD1; clone size: -; J gene: TRBJ1-1; CDR3 DNA: TGTGCCAGTAGTACACGACAGGGGGCAGAAACTGAAGCTTTCTTT; CDR3 protein: CASSTRQGAETEAFF
V gene: TRBV5-8; D gene: TRBD1; clone size: -; J gene: TRBJ2-7; CDR3 DNA: TGTGCCAGCAGCCCCGATTTAGCCGGACAGGGCGAGCAGTACTTC; CDR3 protein: CASSPDLAGQGEQYF
V gene: TRBV9; D gene: -; clone size: -; J gene: TRBJ1-3; CDR3 DNA: TGTGCCAGCAGCGTCCAAGGAGGACAGTTCTCTGGAAACACCATATATTTT; CDR3 protein: CASSVQGGQFSGNTIYF
V gene: TRBV5-4; D gene: -; clone size: -; J gene: TRBJ1-3; CDR3 DNA: TGTGCCAGCAGCTTGGATTGGGCAGAGCCAGCTGGAAACACCATATATTTT; CDR3 protein: CASSLDWAEPAGNTIYF
V gene: TRBV9; D gene: -; clone size: once; J gene: TRBJ1-2; CDR3 DNA: TGTGCCAGCAGCGTAGAGCTGGGATATGGCTACACCTTC; CDR3 protein: CASSVELGYGYTF
V gene: TRBV5-8; D gene: -; clone size: few; J gene: TRBJ2-1; CDR3 DNA: TGTGCCAGCAGCTTTGAGCAGGGCTACAATGAGCAGTTCTTC; CDR3 protein: CASSFEQGYNEQFF
V gene: TRBV4-3; D gene: -; clone size: -; J gene: TRBJ1-4; CDR3 DNA: TGCGCCAGCAGCCAAGGAAGATGGGATAATGAAAAACTGTTTTTT; CDR3 protein: CASSQGRWDNEKLFF
V gene: TRBV3-1/TRBV3-2; D gene: -; clone size: -; J gene: TRBJ1-2; CDR3 DNA: TGTGCCAGCAGCCCCCGAGGCAGGAGCTTAACCTATGGCTACACCTTC; CDR3 protein: CASSPRGRSLTYGYTF
V gene: TRBV6-4; D gene: TRBD2; clone size: few; J gene: TRBJ2-7; CDR3 DNA: TGTGCCAGCAGTGATAGCCTTCTAGCGGGACCTTCCTACGAGCAGTACTTC; CDR3 protein: CASSDSLLAGPSYEQYF
V gene: TRBV28; D gene: -; clone size: -; J gene: TRBJ1-4; CDR3 DNA: TGTGCCAGCGGCCTCGGGGACCCTAATGAAAAACTGTTTTTT; CDR3 protein: CASGLGDPNEKLFF
V gene: TRBV7-3; D gene: TRBD1; clone size: -; J gene: TRBJ1-1; CDR3 DNA: TGTGCCAGCAGCTTAACAGGGGGCCAAACTGAAGCTTTCTTT; CDR3 protein: CASSLTGGQTEAFF
V gene: TRBV5-1; D gene: -; clone size: -; J gene: TRBJ1-6; CDR3 DNA: TGCGCCAGCAGCTTGGGAACGGGTGGTGGTTCACCCCTCCACTTT; CDR3 protein: CASSLGTGGGSPLHF
V gene: TRBV7-9; D gene: TRBD1; clone size: -; J gene: TRBJ2-1; CDR3 DNA: TGTGCCAGCAGCTTTCCGACAGGGCTCGGGAACTACAATGAGCAGTTCTTC; CDR3 protein: CASSFPTGLGNYNEQFF
V gene: TRBV28; D gene: TRBD1; clone size: -; J gene: TRBJ1-2; CDR3 DNA: TGTGCCAGCAGACCACCCGGGACAGGGAGGGATGGCTACACCTTC; CDR3 protein: CASRPPGTGRDGYTF
V gene: TRBV29-1; D gene: TRBD1; clone size: few; J gene: TRBJ1-1; CDR3 DNA: TGCAGCGTTGCCGGACAGGGCGGCGGCGACACTGAAGCTTTCTTT; CDR3 protein: CSVAGQGGGDTEAFF
V gene: TRBV6-2/TRBV6-3; D gene: -; clone size: medium-sized; J gene: TRBJ2-4; CDR3 DNA: TGTGCCAGCAGTCCCCGCCTTCTCAAAGCCAAAAACATTCAGTACTTC; CDR3 protein: CASSPRLLKAKNIQYF
V gene: TRBV6-5; D gene: -; clone size: few; J gene: TRBJ2-6; CDR3 DNA: TGTGCCAGCAGCCCGCCCGGTTCCAACGTCCTGACTTTC; CDR3 protein: CASSPPGSNVLTF
V gene: TRBV9; D gene: -; clone size: few; J gene: TRBJ2-3; CDR3 DNA: TGTGCCAGCAGCGTAGCCGGGGGTCGTAGCACAGATACGCAGTATTTT; CDR3 protein: CASSVAGGRSTDTQYF
V gene: TRBV5-1; D gene: TRBD2; clone size: -; J gene: TRBJ2-2; CDR3 DNA: TGCGCCAGCAGCCGGACTAGCGGGGGGAACACCGGGGAGCTGTTTTTT; CDR3 protein: CASSRTSGGNTGELFF
V gene: TRBV7-2; D gene: TRBD2; clone size: -; J gene: TRBJ2-1; CDR3 DNA: TGTGCCAGCAGCTTGGGACTAGCGGCCCCAAATGAGCAGTTCTTC; CDR3 protein: CASSLGLAAPNEQFF
V gene: TRBV7-2; D gene: TRBD2; clone size: -; J gene: TRBJ2-7; CDR3 DNA: TGTGCCAGCAGCTCGACTAGCGGGAGGGTATACGAGCAGTACTTC; CDR3 protein: CASSSTSGRVYEQYF
V gene: TRBV27; D gene: -; clone size: few; J gene: TRBJ1-6; CDR3 DNA: TGTGCCAGCAGTTTGCGTAAGGATTCACCCCTCCACTTT; CDR3 protein: CASSLRKDSPLHF
V gene: TRBV7-2; D gene: -; clone size: -; J gene: TRBJ1-1; CDR3 DNA: TGTGCCAGCAGCTTCACTGAGGACACTGAAGCTTTCTTT; CDR3 protein: CASSFTEDTEAFF
V gene: TRBV2; D gene: -; clone size: -; J gene: TRBJ2-5; CDR3 DNA: TGTGCCAGCAGTGAAATGGACGGTCGTCCGGACGAAGAGACCCAGTACTTC; CDR3 protein: CASSEMDGRPDEETQYF
V gene: TRBV7-2; D gene: -; clone size: -; J gene: TRBJ2-2; CDR3 DNA: TGTGCCAGCGGCGGTCAGGTCCTACAGGGCACCGGGGAGCTGTTTTTT; CDR3 protein: CASGGQVLQGTGELFF
V gene: TRBV27; D gene: -; clone size: -; J gene: TRBJ1-1; CDR3 DNA: TGTGCCAGCAGTTCAAACGCTGAGCTCGCAAGGGCCCAACAGAACACTGAAGCTTTCTTT; CDR3 protein: CASSSNAELARAQQNTEAFF
V gene: TRBV7-2; D gene: TRBD1; clone size: -; J gene: TRBJ2-7; CDR3 DNA: TGTGCCAGCAGCGGACAGGGGTGGGCCTACGAGCAGTACTTC; CDR3 protein: CASSGQGWAYEQYF